This note documents a single T cell receptor beta chain sequence. What it recognizes is unknown. This sample is part of a study of CD8+ T cells in alopecia areata. The treatment: oral pan-JAK inhibitor, 5-10 mg twice daily. RNA extraction was followed by reverse transcription into cDNA, which acted as the sequencing template. Here immunoSEQ multiplex PCR was the method, and the copy in TCRdb shows in-frame clones only, minus some. The profile shows 90,000 to 120,000 clones, about 83% of them singletons. Study results and limitations: With tofacitinib ongoing, many expanded lesional clones persisted in both scalp and blood.

The germline V gene has CDR1 SEHNR and CDR2 FQNEAQ (reference sequence). The CDR3 contains 18 residues. Trimming pared 6 bases from V and 0 bases from J, leaving 21 bases between. The chain combines TRBV7-9 with TRBJ1-3; D gene unclear. The material was CD8+ T cells sorted from blood, obtained at week 24, from a patient treated with tofacitinib. The TCR sequence derives from a human donor with alopecia areata. This CDR3 reads CASSPFPRQESSGNTIYF. Here the CDR3 DNA reads TGTGCCAGCAGTCCCTTCCCCCGGCAGGAGAGCTCTGGAAACACCATATATTTT.